This T cell receptor (beta chain) emerged from a study of blood T cell repertoires in COVID-19. Produced via immunoSEQ multiplex PCR; TCRdb's table is partial and in-frame only. The sample carries under 200,000 clones, around 87% recorded once. The origin of this receptor is a man between 60 and 75 years old with COVID-19, enrolled during active disease. Sequenced input: peripheral blood.

Written as DNA, the CDR3 is TGTGCCAGTAGCATGGGACTAGCGGGAGCCTACGAGCAGTACTTC. Amino acids: CASSMGLAGAYEQYF. This chain uses TRBV19 with TRBJ2-7, with TRBD2 identical over 14 bases. J was trimmed by 2 bases and V by 6 bases; bases with no gene match: 3. This CDR3 region has 15 residues. Germline V lookup: CDR1 LNHDA, CDR2 SQIVND (reference sequence). Full variable domain (rest looked up from reference TRBV19 and TRBJ2-7): DGGITQSPKYLFRKEGQNVTLSCEQNLNHDAMYWYRQDPGQGLRLIYYSQIVNDFQKGDIAEGYSVSREKKESFPLTVTSAQKNPTAFYLCASSMGLAGAYEQYFGPGTRLTVT.